This is a list of T cell receptor beta chains from one sample in a study of blood T cell repertoires in COVID-19. Assay used: immunoSEQ multiplex PCR; TCRdb lists only in-frame clones, some missing. The sample lists tens of thousands of clones; 75% to 95% were seen once. The sequencing input was peripheral blood. All receptors derive from a man between 65 and 79 years old with acute or convalescent COVID-19. Each CDR3 is given with its conserved first and last residue. The D gene is left open where the match is weak. Clone size is stated in some rows and not others, as once, few, many or a class when expanded.

cdr3_length d_call clone_size j_call v_call cdr3_nt cdr3_aa
13 NA NA TRBJ2-5 TRBV7-2 TGTGCCAGTGGAGGGGGGGGCTGGGAGACCCAGTACTTC CASGGGGWETQYF
16 NA NA TRBJ2-3 TRBV14 TGTGCCAGCAGCCCAACTGGGAGTTTATTCACAGATACGCAGTATTTT CASSPTGSLFTDTQYF
15 NA NA TRBJ2-5 TRBV3-1/TRBV3-2 TGTGCCAGCAGCCAAGGTGACAGGCGACAAGAGACCCAGTACTTC CASSQGDRRQETQYF
14 NA NA TRBJ2-7 TRBV5-6 TGTGCCAGCAGCTTGGGGGGACAACCCTACGAGCAGTACTTC CASSLGGQPYEQYF
16 TRBD1 NA TRBJ1-2 TRBV27 TGTGCCAGCAGTTCCCCCCGGGACAGGGGATTCTATGGCTACACCTTC CASSSPRDRGFYGYTF
13 NA NA TRBJ2-7 TRBV28 TGTGCCAGCAGTCCCTCCCCTCCAGGGAAGCAGTACTTC CASSPSPPGKQYF
14 NA NA TRBJ2-3 TRBV6-1 TGTGCCAGCAGTGAAGATAGGGAGACAGATACGCAGTATTTT CASSEDRETDTQYF
13 NA NA TRBJ1-2 TRBV12-3/TRBV12-4 TGTGCCAGCAGCCTGGCAGTCAACTATGGCTACACCTTC CASSLAVNYGYTF
16 NA NA TRBJ1-2 TRBV6-1 TGTGCCAGCAGTGAAGCGCGACCGGGTTCTAACTATGGCTACACCTTC CASSEARPGSNYGYTF
14 TRBD2 NA TRBJ2-1 TRBV19 TGTGCCAGTAGGGGACTAGCGTCGGACAATGAGCAGTTCTTC CASRGLASDNEQFF
12 NA NA TRBJ2-3 TRBV29-1 TGCAGCGTCACCAGGGACACAGATACGCAGTATTTT CSVTRDTDTQYF
15 TRBD2 NA TRBJ2-3 TRBV27 TGTGCCAGCAGTTTCCTAGCGGGGGGTACAGATACGCAGTATTTT CASSFLAGGTDTQYF
15 TRBD1 NA TRBJ1-4 TRBV7-8 TGTGCCAGCAGCTCATGGGAAGGGGGCGGTGAAAAACTGTTTTTT CASSSWEGGGEKLFF
13 TRBD1 NA TRBJ1-4 TRBV7-2 TGTGCCAGCAGCTCCGGGACAGGCTACAAACTGTTTTTT CASSSGTGYKLFF
14 NA NA TRBJ1-4 TRBV6-1 TGTGCCAGCAGTGAAGCCCGTAGAAGCTTAAAACTGTTTTTT CASSEARRSLKLFF
13 NA NA TRBJ1-2 TRBV6-2/TRBV6-3 TGTGCCAGCAGTTACGCGGGATATTCTGGCTACACCTTC CASSYAGYSGYTF
12 NA NA TRBJ1-5 TRBV28 TGTGCCAGCACCTTTAGCAATCAGCCCCAGCATTTT CASTFSNQPQHF
15 NA NA TRBJ1-1 TRBV6-5 TGTGCCAGCAGTTACTCGGTCGGGACAACCGGTGAAGCTTTCTTT CASSYSVGTTGEAFF
14 TRBD1 NA TRBJ2-7 TRBV19 TGTGCCAGTACCCCGACAGGGGGAATCTACGAGCAGTACTTC CASTPTGGIYEQYF
14 NA NA TRBJ2-5 TRBV9 TGTGCCAGCAGCGTCGGGGACACGCAAGAGACCCAGTACTTC CASSVGDTQETQYF
15 TRBD1 NA TRBJ2-1 TRBV5-1 TGCGCCAGCAGCTTGAGGACAGGGTCCTACAATGAGCAGTTCTTC CASSLRTGSYNEQFF
14 TRBD1 NA TRBJ2-7 TRBV18 TGTGCCAGCTCACCAGGGACAGGGGACCACGAGCAGTACTTC CASSPGTGDHEQYF
16 TRBD1 once TRBJ1-2 TRBV18 TGTGCCAGCTCACCGCCTGGTAAAGAGGGGGCGTATGGCTACACCTTC CASSPPGKEGAYGYTF
15 NA NA TRBJ1-2 TRBV9 TGTGCCAGCAGCCTGACGGGGGAGATAAACTATGGCTACACCTTC CASSLTGEINYGYTF
23 NA NA TRBJ1-6 TRBV18 TGTGCCAGCTCACTTACTAATAGAGGAGGATGGCAGCGAGAGAGCTCCTATAATTCACCCCTCCACTTT CASSLTNRGGWQRESSYNSPLHF
15 TRBD1 NA TRBJ1-1 TRBV19 TGTGCCAGTAGTTCTACAGGGGCAGGAAACACTGAAGCTTTCTTT CASSSTGAGNTEAFF
13 TRBD2 NA TRBJ2-3 TRBV9 TGTGCCAGCACCTCGGGGGGGGCGAATACGCAGTATTTT CASTSGGANTQYF
15 NA NA TRBJ1-2 TRBV7-2 TGTGCCAGCAGCCCCGTTGGGGGCGGCAACTATGGCTACACCTTC CASSPVGGGNYGYTF
14 TRBD1 NA TRBJ1-2 TRBV6-5 TGTGCCAGCAGTTATACCGGACAGGGTGCTGGCTACACCTTC CASSYTGQGAGYTF
16 NA NA TRBJ1-4 TRBV9 TGTGCCAGCAGCGTAGGAGCGACGCGACCTAATGAAAAACTGTTTTTT CASSVGATRPNEKLFF
15 NA once TRBJ1-5 TRBV7-8 TGTGCCAGCAGCTTAGCGAGCCAGACAGGCCAGCCCCAGCATTTT CASSLASQTGQPQHF
18 TRBD1 few TRBJ1-1 TRBV4-2 TGTGCCAGCAGCCCTCCTTGGCAGGGGGCGCAGGTGAACACTGAAGCTTTCTTT CASSPPWQGAQVNTEAFF
14 TRBD1 few TRBJ1-5 TRBV6-5 TGTGCCAGCAGGAAAGGACAGGGCAATCAGCCCCAGCATTTT CASRKGQGNQPQHF
14 NA NA TRBJ2-7 TRBV7-2 TGTGCCAGCAGAGGTGGGGCTACCTCCTACGAGCAGTACTTC CASRGGATSYEQYF
14 NA NA TRBJ1-6 TRBV5-1 TGCGCCAGCAGCTTGGAGGGAGGCAATTCACCCCTCCACTTT CASSLEGGNSPLHF
14 NA NA TRBJ1-5 TRBV7-2 TGTGCCAGCAGCTTAGAAGGGGGTGGTCAGCCCCAGCATTTT CASSLEGGGQPQHF
15 NA NA TRBJ2-7 TRBV5-1 TGCGCCAGCAGCTTGGTTGGGGCGTTGGTAGACGAGCAGTACTTC CASSLVGALVDEQYF
14 NA NA TRBJ2-3 TRBV5-5 TGTGCCAGCAGTCAAGCGAGGAATACAGATACGCAGTATTTT CASSQARNTDTQYF
18 TRBD2 NA TRBJ2-5 TRBV11-3 TGTGCCAGCAGCTTCCCCCTAGCGGGGGGGCCTGATGAGGAGACCCAGTACTTC CASSFPLAGGPDEETQYF
14 NA NA TRBJ1-5 TRBV27 TGTGCCAGCAGTTTATCCTGGAGCGACCAGCCCCAGCATTTT CASSLSWSDQPQHF
15 NA once TRBJ1-2 TRBV2 TGTGCCAGCAGTGAAGGGGGGAGGTCTAACTATGGCTACACCTTC CASSEGGRSNYGYTF